One sample yielded the 12 T cell receptor beta chains listed below, sequenced in a study of OX40 agonist ivuxolimab in advanced cancers. TCRdb's table, derived via immunoSEQ multiplex PCR, lists solely in-frame clones and lacks some. The sample includes 80,000 to 95,000 clones, around nine tenths seen only once; the top ten take 0.72%. Sequenced here: CD4+ or CD8+ T cells sorted from blood, sampled in a trial of the OX40 agonist ivuxolimab. The source is an adult with an advanced solid tumor such as melanoma, head and neck, liver or kidney cancer.

This chain uses TRBV19 with TRBJ1-1; TRBD1 agrees at 10 bases. V gave up 7 bases and J gave up 3 bases; unmatched junction bases: 8. This CDR3 contains 15 residues. The germline gives CDR1 LNHDA, CDR2 SQIVND (reference sequence). DNA for the CDR3: TGTGCCAGTACGATTACCGGGACAGGGGACACTGAAGCTTTCTTT. This encodes CASTITGTGDTEAFF.

This sequence joins TRBV2 and TRBJ2-4, with TRBD1 matching 10 bases. The CDR3 covers 16 residues. V shed 6 bases and J 0 bases; nucleotides not matched to a gene: 5. CDR1 and CDR2 (germline): SNHLY, FYNNEI. CDR3: CASSLDRGGAKNIQYF. CDR3 nucleotide sequence: TGTGCCAGCAGCCTGGACAGGGGGGGAGCCAAAAACATTCAGTACTTC.

The CDR3 DNA reads as TGCGCCAGCAGCTTAAGCGATGGGGGCTATACGGGAAACACCATATATTTT. Protein sequence: CASSLSDGGYTGNTIYF. The V gene is TRBV5-1, the J gene TRBJ1-3; D perhaps matches TRBD1 (6 bases). This CDR3 has 17 residues. Germline CDR1 is SGHRS and CDR2 is YFSETQ. The ends were cut back, 2 bases at V and 4 bases at J, with 19 bases in the middle.

The gene calls are TRBV7-8 and TRBJ2-3; D gene ambiguous. In germline, CDR1 is SGHVS, CDR2 FQNEAQ. The CDR3 covers 15 residues. Trimming pared 1 base from V and 7 bases from J, leaving 15 bases between. Here the CDR3 reads CASSLVGPPSNTQYF. The CDR3 nucleotides read TGTGCCAGCAGCTTAGTTGGTCCCCCCTCAAATACGCAGTATTTT. The full variable domain, with the rest looked up from reference TRBV7-8 and TRBJ2-3, is GAGVSQSPRYKVAKRGQDVALRCDPISGHVSLFWYQQALGQGPEFLTYFQNEAQLDKSGLPSDRFFAERPEGSVSTLKIQRTQQEDSAVYLCASSLVGPPSNTQYFGPGTRLTVL.

This rearrangement joins TRBV18 to TRBJ2-3; tentative D call: TRBD1 (5 bases). Trimming pared 5 bases from V and 2 bases from J, leaving 17 bases between. The CDR3 sequence is 16 residues long. Germline V CDR1 and CDR2: KGHSH, LQKENI. In nucleotides, the CDR3 is TGTGCCAGCTCATCCAGGGTATCGAGGTTCACAGATACGCAGTATTTT. As protein: CASSSRVSRFTDTQYF.

The V call is TRBV10-2, the J call TRBJ2-1, with 11 bases lining up with TRBD2. This CDR3 is 14 amino acids long. Germline lookup yields CDR1 WSHSY and CDR2 SAAADI. Trimming cost V 5 bases and J 4 bases; bases outside gene matches: 1. CDR3 coding DNA: TGCGCCAGCAGTACTAGCGGGGGATACAATGAGCAGTTCTTC. Residues: CASSTSGGYNEQFF.

V usage is TRBV14 and J usage is TRBJ1-1; TRBD1 is a possible D gene (6 bases). CDR1 is SGHDN and CDR2 is FVKESK in the germline V gene. V lost 5 bases to trimming and J lost 0 bases, with 22 bases between them. The CDR3 contains 18 residues. The DNA for the CDR3 is TGTGCCAGCAGCAAGAAAGGGGGGACCCGACTTATGAACACTGAAGCTTTCTTT. Amino acids: CASSKKGGTRLMNTEAFF.

The chain has TRBV7-2 and TRBJ2-7; no firm D call. V dropped 2 bases and J dropped 3 bases, with 5 bases sitting between them. This CDR3 contains 12 residues. Germline V CDR1 and CDR2: SGHTA, FQGNSA. The CDR3 reads CASSLSHYEQYF. DNA for the CDR3: TGTGCCAGCAGCTTAAGCCACTACGAGCAGTACTTC.

As for this clone: At one boundary the junction diverges from the germline segment, which might be a read error. The chain employs TRBV29-1 and TRBJ2-1, with TRBD1 matching 8 bases. The CDR3 has 14 residues. Germline CDR1 SQVTM, CDR2 ANQGSEA. For the CDR3, the DNA is TGCAGCGTCGAAGGGCAGGGGGCTACGGATGAGCAGTTCTTC. Translating it yields CSVEGQGATDEQFF.

The chain joins TRBV19 to TRBJ1-5, with D unresolved. Trimming removed 10 bases at V and 1 base at J, with 17 bases between. CDR3 length equals 15 residues. The germline V gene has CDR1 LNHDA and CDR2 SQIVND (reference sequence). The CDR3 is CATRGRRVSNQPQHF. The CDR3 DNA sequence: TGTGCCACCCGAGGGCGGAGAGTGAGCAATCAGCCCCAGCATTTT.

This chain links TRBV29-1 with TRBJ2-7; 9 bases line up with TRBD1. V shed 6 bases, J shed 1 base, and the junction held 4 bases outside the gene matches. This CDR3 has 13 amino acids. The V gene's germline CDR1 is SQVTM and CDR2 ANQGSEA. DNA for the CDR3: TGCAGCGTAGCCGGGACAGGGTCCTACGAGCAGTACTTC. As protein: CSVAGTGSYEQYF.

The rearrangement links TRBV2 to TRBJ2-2; the match to TRBD2 covers 7 bases. The germline V gene encodes CDR1 SNHLY and CDR2 FYNNEI. The CDR3 sequence is 16 residues long. V dropped 8 bases and J dropped 4; count of bases not matched to a gene: 13. The CDR3 loop is CASSGAGIRSTGELFF. The CDR3 nucleotides read TGTGCCAGCTCGGGAGCGGGAATCCGGAGCACCGGGGAGCTGTTTTTT.